Sequencing of this T cell receptor beta chain was carried out in a study of cytomegalovirus exposure and HLA in healthy donors. Study-level points and caveats: In an earlier analysis, productive rearrangement rates for most beta V segments clustered near 87% or 30%.

After removal of 6 bases from V and 4 bases from J, the junction contained 10 bases not matched to a gene. CDR3 length equals 15 residues. From germline, CDR1 is SGHVS and CDR2 FNYEAQ. PCR amplification relied on 60 Vbeta primers (plus 13 Jbeta primers). Sequencing used immunoSEQ multiplex PCR; TCRdb keeps in-frame clones, though not all of them. The sample consists of tens of thousands of clones, under 80% of them appearing once. This clone turned up a few times. As yet, its antigen is unknown. The source material was PBMCs. This TCR came from a male donor in good health and CMV-seropositive. The genes are TRBV7-6 and TRBJ2-7; 9 nucleotides match TRBD1. The CDR3 DNA follows: TGTGCCAGCAGACCCGGGACAGGGTTACATTACGAGCAGTACTTC. Its protein product is CASRPGTGLHYEQYF.